These 9 T cell receptor beta chains were sequenced from one sample in a study of CD8+ T cells in alopecia areata. RNA was isolated and reverse transcribed to cDNA, the sequencing template. The data were produced by immunoSEQ multiplex PCR, yet TCRdb's version contains in-frame clones alone and is incomplete. The table has about 220,000 clones, under 75% seen once. The treatment was: oral pan-JAK inhibitor, 5-10 mg twice daily. Sequenced here: CD4+ T cells sorted from blood, sampled at week 4, from a patient treated with tofacitinib. Source of these receptors: a human donor with alopecia areata.

The chain uses TRBV30 and TRBJ1-2; TRBD1 aligns across 9 bases. CDR1 GTSNPN and CDR2 SVGIG come from the germline V gene (reference sequence). V shed 7 bases, J shed 5 bases, and the junction held 5 bases outside the gene matches. The CDR3 has 12 residues. CDR3 in amino acids: CASSDRGYGYTF. The CDR3 nucleotides read TGTGCCTCTTCGGACAGGGGTTATGGCTACACCTTC.

There are a few counts of this clone. This chain uses TRBV29-1 with TRBJ1-2; maybe TRBD1 (5 bases). The germline V and J ends were trimmed by 3 bases and 7 bases, with 12 bases remaining between them. This CDR3 is 12 amino acids long. Germline V gene data show CDR1 as SQVTM and CDR2 as ANQGSEA. The CDR3 sequence: CSVDREWRGYTF. The CDR3 DNA is TGCAGCGTTGACAGGGAGTGGCGTGGCTACACCTTC.

The V call is TRBV30, the J call TRBJ1-1; D unresolved. Between the trimmed V and J ends, which lost 4 bases and 9 bases, there was a span of 15 bases. There are 12 residues in the CDR3. Germline values: CDR1 GTSNPN, CDR2 SVGIG (reference sequence). The CDR3 DNA reads TGTGCCTGGACCTTGGGGTGGACCCAAGCTTTCTTT. It specifies CAWTLGWTQAFF. Full variable domain (remainder filled in from reference TRBV30 and TRBJ1-1): SQTIHQWPATLVQPVGSPLSLECTVEGTSNPNLYWYRQAAGRGLQLLFYSVGIGQISSEVPQNLSASRPQDRQFILSSKKLLLSDSGFYLCAWTLGWTQAFFGQGTRLTVV.

V and J are TRBV6-1 and TRBJ1-1, with a possible D match to TRBD1 (6 bases). Trimming shortened V by 7 bases and J by 5 bases, and 20 bases separated the two germline ends. The length of the CDR3 is 15 residues. Germline V gene data show CDR1 as MNHNS and CDR2 as SASEGT. The CDR3 reads CASTSAGEIGTEAFF. In DNA, the CDR3 is TGTGCCAGCACCTCCGCAGGGGAGATCGGGACTGAAGCTTTCTTT.

The chain combines TRBV5-4 with TRBJ2-7; 10 bases map to TRBD1. The CDR3 sequence is 14 residues long. Germline V lookup: CDR1 SGHNT, CDR2 YYREEE (reference sequence). V was clipped by 3 bases and J by 3 bases; unmatched bases: 3. DNA for the CDR3: TGTGCCAGCAGCTACGGACAGGGGGACTACGAGCAGTACTTC. Its protein product is CASSYGQGDYEQYF.

This clone was seen a handful of times. V gene TRBV14 combines with J gene TRBJ2-6; D unclear. CDR1 SGHDN and CDR2 FVKESK come from the germline V gene. V dropped 0 bases and J dropped 0 bases, with 6 bases sitting between them. The length of the CDR3 is 16 residues. Here the CDR3 reads CASSQDLSSGANVLTF. The CDR3 nucleotides are TGTGCCAGCAGCCAAGATCTTAGCTCTGGGGCCAACGTCCTGACTTTC.

The chain employs TRBV5-1 and TRBJ1-5; D is uncertain. The CDR3 spans 14 residues. Germline V gives CDR1 SGHRS, CDR2 YFSETQ. V gave up 0 bases and J gave up 2 bases, with 6 bases separating them. CDR3 in DNA: TGCGCCAGCAGCTTGGAGGTGGGCAATCAGCCCCAGCATTTT. Translated: CASSLEVGNQPQHF.

The V call is TRBV4-3, the J call TRBJ2-1; weak D call: TRBD2 (6 bases). Germline V gene data show CDR1 as LGHNA and CDR2 as YSLEER. V dropped 3 bases and J dropped 2 bases, with 11 bases sitting between them. CDR3 length equals 15 residues. CDR3 in amino acids: CASSQEGLPYNEQFF. For the CDR3, the DNA is TGCGCCAGCAGCCAGGAGGGGCTACCCTACAATGAGCAGTTCTTC.

The CDR3 loop is CATSRVKGSDTGELFF. In nucleotides, the CDR3 is TGTGCCACCAGCAGAGTAAAAGGGTCCGACACCGGGGAGCTGTTTTTT. This sequence joins TRBV15 and TRBJ2-2; no definite D call. Germline V lookup: CDR1 LNHNV, CDR2 YYDKDF (reference sequence). Trimming shortened V by 1 base and J by 3 bases, and 12 bases separated the two germline ends. The CDR3 covers 16 residues.